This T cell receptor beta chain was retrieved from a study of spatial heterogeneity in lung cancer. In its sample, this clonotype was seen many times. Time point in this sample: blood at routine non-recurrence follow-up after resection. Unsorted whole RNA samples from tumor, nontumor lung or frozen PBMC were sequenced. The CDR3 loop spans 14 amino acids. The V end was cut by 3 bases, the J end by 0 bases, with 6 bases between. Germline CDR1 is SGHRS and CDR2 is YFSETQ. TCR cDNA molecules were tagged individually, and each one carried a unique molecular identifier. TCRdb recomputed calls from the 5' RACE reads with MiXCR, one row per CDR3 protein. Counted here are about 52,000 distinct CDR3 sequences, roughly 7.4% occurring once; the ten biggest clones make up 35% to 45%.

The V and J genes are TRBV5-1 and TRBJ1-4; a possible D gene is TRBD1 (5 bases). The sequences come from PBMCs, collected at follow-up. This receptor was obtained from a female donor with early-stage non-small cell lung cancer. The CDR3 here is CASSSGPTNEKLFF. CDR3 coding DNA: TGCGCCAGCAGCTCAGGGCCAACTAATGAAAAACTGTTTTTT.